A selection of T cell receptor beta chains follows, all from one sample in a study of shared clonotypes between healthy human individuals. Method: immunoSEQ multiplex PCR; TCRdb's copy keeps in-frame clones and lacks some. The data show under 600,000 clones, about 79% seen once. Sequenced input: PBMCs. The receptors come from a middle-aged woman in good health. Some clones in this sample may be carry-over from other donors' samples. Each CDR3 is given with its conserved first and last residue. D genes are given only for firm matches. Clone size is not always given. Where it is, it says once, few, many or a class for expanded clones.

J,V,size,D,CDR3,DNA
TRBJ2-5,TRBV7-9,NA,NA,CASSPDSPTGETQYF,TGTGCCAGCAGCCCCGACAGTCCGACGGGGGAGACCCAGTACTTC
TRBJ2-1,TRBV30,NA,TRBD1,CAWIRDSYNEQFF,TGTGCCTGGATCAGGGACAGCTACAATGAGCAGTTCTTC
TRBJ2-7,TRBV10-3,NA,NA,CAISESSGGGYEQYF,TGTGCCATCAGTGAGTCTTCCGGGGGCGGATACGAGCAGTACTTC
TRBJ2-3,TRBV5-1,once,NA,CASSLAATRTDTQYF,TGCGCCAGCAGCTTGGCGGCCACTCGCACAGATACGCAGTATTTT
TRBJ1-4,TRBV27,few,NA,CASSFSIGEKLFF,TGTGCCAGCAGTTTCTCTATCGGGGAAAAACTGTTTTTT
TRBJ1-1,TRBV4-2,NA,NA,CASSQDTLAGIIGEAFF,TGTGCCAGCAGCCAAGATACCCTGGCAGGGATAATCGGTGAAGCTTTCTTT
TRBJ2-1,TRBV10-3,NA,TRBD2,CAISDQERENEQFF,TGTGCCATCAGTGATCAGGAGCGGGAGAATGAGCAGTTCTTC
TRBJ1-1,TRBV11-2,few,NA,CASSPSWADTEAFF,TGTGCCAGCAGCCCCAGCTGGGCGGACACTGAAGCTTTCTTT
TRBJ2-1,TRBV6-1,once,NA,CASGSSNEQFF,TGTGCCAGCGGCTCTTCCAATGAGCAGTTCTTC
TRBJ2-1,TRBV10-1,NA,TRBD1,CASSAGQFRNEQFF,TGCGCCAGCAGTGCGGGACAGTTTAGGAATGAGCAGTTCTTC
TRBJ1-6,TRBV11-2,NA,TRBD1,CASSLGGQGGMPLHF,TGTGCCAGCAGCTTAGGGGGACAGGGTGGAATGCCCCTCCACTTT
TRBJ2-5,TRBV28,NA,NA,CASSLIGRQETQYF,TGTGCCAGCAGTTTAATTGGACGGCAAGAGACCCAGTACTTC
TRBJ2-1,TRBV5-1,NA,NA,CASSLGQTSNEQFF,TGCGCCAGCAGCTTGGGGCAGACGTCCAATGAGCAGTTCTTC
TRBJ2-7,TRBV7-2,NA,TRBD1,CASSPQTGEVDEQYF,TGTGCCAGCAGCCCGCAGACAGGGGAAGTGGACGAGCAGTACTTC
TRBJ1-1,TRBV10-1,NA,TRBD1,CASSDRQGKFNPNTEAFF,TGCGCCAGCAGTGACCGACAGGGCAAGTTTAACCCCAACACTGAAGCTTTCTTT
TRBJ1-4,TRBV15,NA,NA,CATSSELTRGNEKLFF,TGTGCCACCAGCAGCGAACTGACACGGGGGAACGAAAAACTGTTTTTT
TRBJ1-5,TRBV7-3,NA,NA,CASSLNYDQPQHF,TGTGCCAGCAGCTTAAATTACGATCAGCCCCAGCATTTT
TRBJ1-2,TRBV28,once,NA,CASSFSYAGSASAF,TGTGCCAGCAGTTTTTCCTACGCGGGATCAGCATCCGCCTTC
TRBJ2-5,TRBV19,NA,NA,CASISTGAEETQYF,TGTGCCAGTATTTCGACCGGGGCCGAAGAGACCCAGTACTTC
TRBJ2-7,TRBV10-3,NA,TRBD1,CATVPGTAYEQYF,TGTGCCACAGTACCCGGGACAGCCTACGAGCAGTACTTC
TRBJ2-3,TRBV11-2,NA,NA,CASSPPRGGDTQYF,TGTGCCAGCAGCCCCCCCAGGGGTGGAGATACGCAGTATTTT
TRBJ2-1,TRBV7-3,NA,TRBD2,CASSLAPGLAYNEQFF,TGTGCCAGCAGCTTAGCTCCGGGACTAGCCTACAATGAGCAGTTCTTC
TRBJ2-5,TRBV23-1,NA,NA,CASSPILRAQETQYF,TGCGCCAGCAGCCCAATCCTTCGGGCGCAAGAGACCCAGTACTTC
TRBJ2-2,TRBV7-8,NA,NA,CASSSSRRPGSGELFF,TGTGCCAGCAGCTCCTCTCGCCGCCCCGGGTCCGGGGAGCTGTTTTTT
TRBJ2-1,TRBV4-1,NA,TRBD2,CASSQRGLAGKYNEQFF,TGCGCCAGCAGCCAACGGGGACTAGCGGGAAAATACAATGAGCAGTTCTTC
TRBJ2-1,TRBV7-3,NA,NA,CASSLTGPGYNEQFF,TGTGCCAGCAGCTTAACGGGCCCGGGGTACAATGAGCAGTTCTTC
TRBJ2-3,TRBV19,NA,NA,CASRTTDTQYF,TGTGCCAGTAGAACCACAGATACGCAGTATTTT
TRBJ2-1,TRBV7-2,NA,NA,CASSSPSGPSPNEQFF,TGTGCCAGCAGCTCTCCTTCCGGTCCCTCACCCAATGAGCAGTTCTTC
TRBJ1-1,TRBV10-3,few,NA,CASSRTENTEAFF,TGTGCCAGCAGTCGAACAGAGAACACTGAAGCTTTCTTT
TRBJ1-1,TRBV5-4,NA,NA,CASSTDMNTEAFF,TGTGCCAGCAGCACGGACATGAACACTGAAGCTTTCTTT
TRBJ1-5,TRBV29-1,NA,TRBD1,CSVDRGLSNQPQHF,TGCAGCGTTGACAGGGGGCTGAGCAATCAGCCCCAGCATTTT
TRBJ1-1,TRBV6-6,NA,TRBD1,CASSYQDRAAEAFF,TGTGCCAGCAGTTACCAAGACAGGGCGGCTGAAGCTTTCTTT
TRBJ1-3,TRBV7-9,many,NA,CASSSGAGNTIYF,TGTGCCAGCAGCTCCGGGGCGGGAAACACCATATATTTT
TRBJ1-5,TRBV6-1,few,NA,CASSEAGRIGQPQHF,TGTGCCAGCAGTGAAGCAGGGAGGATCGGACAGCCCCAGCATTTT
TRBJ1-1,TRBV7-3,NA,NA,CASSLMAGGNTEAFF,TGTGCCAGCAGCTTAATGGCAGGCGGGAACACTGAAGCTTTCTTT
TRBJ2-3,TRBV27,NA,TRBD1,CASSEDRGMGTDTQYF,TGTGCCAGCAGTGAAGACAGGGGGATGGGGACAGATACGCAGTATTTT
TRBJ1-4,TRBV27,NA,NA,CASSFRESEKLFF,TGTGCCAGCAGTTTCAGAGAGAGTGAAAAACTGTTTTTT
TRBJ2-2,TRBV5-1,NA,NA,CASSLQELAGELFF,TGCGCCAGCAGCCTACAGGAATTGGCCGGGGAGCTGTTTTTT
TRBJ2-3,TRBV27,NA,NA,CASRRPTSLETQYF,TGTGCCAGCAGACGCCCGACTAGTTTAGAAACGCAGTATTTT
TRBJ1-1,TRBV30,NA,NA,CAWRGGKNTEAFF,TGTGCCTGGAGGGGGGGTAAAAACACTGAAGCTTTCTTT
TRBJ2-1,TRBV20-1,NA,NA,CSATENEQFF,TGCAGTGCTACGGAGAATGAGCAGTTCTTC
TRBJ1-5,TRBV27,NA,TRBD1,CASSPTTGGSNQPQHF,TGTGCCAGCAGTCCAACGACAGGGGGTAGCAATCAGCCCCAGCATTTT
TRBJ2-2,TRBV7-9,NA,TRBD1,CASSSWDRRTGELFF,TGTGCCAGCAGCTCCTGGGACAGGAGGACCGGGGAGCTGTTTTTT
TRBJ2-1,TRBV5-5,NA,NA,CASSPAVGRLIRNEQFF,TGTGCCAGCAGCCCCGCAGTCGGCCGGCTAATACGAAATGAGCAGTTCTTC
TRBJ2-3,TRBV27,NA,NA,CASSLSRQRDGDTQYF,TGTGCCAGCAGTTTATCTCGGCAGAGGGATGGGGATACGCAGTATTTT
TRBJ1-1,TRBV7-2,NA,NA,CASSWTTYTEAFF,TGTGCCAGCAGCTGGACAACTTACACTGAAGCTTTCTTT
TRBJ2-7,TRBV2,NA,NA,CASSTDRIEQYF,TGTGCCAGCAGTACAGACAGGATCGAGCAGTACTTC
TRBJ2-2,TRBV29-1,NA,TRBD2,CSVHGLAGELFF,TGCAGCGTCCACGGACTAGCCGGGGAGCTGTTTTTT
TRBJ2-2,TRBV6-5,NA,TRBD2,CASSYRREHTGELFF,TGTGCCAGCAGTTATAGGCGGGAGCACACCGGGGAGCTGTTTTTT
TRBJ2-3,TRBV29-1,once,NA,CSVEFQGTDTQYF,TGCAGCGTTGAATTCCAGGGCACAGATACGCAGTATTTT
TRBJ1-5,TRBV6-1,once,NA,CASSEGIIQPQHF,TGTGCCAGCAGTGAAGGGATCATTCAGCCCCAGCATTTT
TRBJ2-7,TRBV2,NA,TRBD1,CASSESGITGGYEQYF,TGTGCCAGCAGTGAATCCGGGATTACAGGGGGTTACGAGCAGTACTTC
TRBJ2-1,TRBV18,NA,TRBD2,CASSSGLAVYNEQFF,TGTGCCAGCTCATCGGGACTAGCGGTCTACAATGAGCAGTTCTTC
TRBJ2-7,TRBV7-7,NA,NA,CASSPRVGGAYEQYF,TGTGCCAGCAGCCCCAGGGTTGGGGGCGCCTACGAGCAGTACTTC
TRBJ2-1,TRBV27,NA,NA,CASSSPGSGGGTNEQFF,TGTGCCAGCAGTTCCCCTGGGTCTGGGGGCGGTACCAATGAGCAGTTCTTC
TRBJ1-1,TRBV7-9,NA,NA,CASSLDQGSITEAFF,TGTGCCAGCAGCTTAGATCAGGGGTCGATCACTGAAGCTTTCTTT
TRBJ1-2,TRBV2,NA,NA,CASSTGPRYGYTF,TGTGCCAGCAGTACGGGACCGCGCTATGGCTACACCTTC